This T cell receptor (beta chain) originates from a study of monozygotic twins with inflammatory bowel disease (dated by TCRdb to between 2018 and 2021). Notes on the research overall: The full study comprised 30 or so monozygotic twin pairs: nine German pairs (four IBD-concordant, five IBD-discordant) and 19 IBD-discordant Danish pairs. Disease-associated traits were sought mainly through comparisons between IBD patients and their genetically identical healthy co-twins within discordant pairs. Each individual had, on average, about 151 000 unique TCRalpha sequences and 181 000 unique TCRbeta sequences available for analysis. Study-wide findings and limitations: Repertoire similarity did not differ between concordant and discordant twins, possibly due to limited statistical power. Measured by the inverse Simpson index, TCRbeta repertoire diversity was lower in IBD patients than in their healthy co-twins. The results gave no support for a single strong signal or clonotype linked to IBD. The analysis was unable to tell apart different T cell subtypes. Because patients were on differing immunosuppressive treatments, the repertoires may have picked up extra background noise and inter-individual variability. IBD patients shared fewer clonotypes with other individuals than healthy twins did, most markedly in patients showing signs of disease activity.

Sequences SGHVS (CDR1) and FNYEAQ (CDR2) are obtained from the germline V gene. The CDR3 covers 14 residues, taking in both the cysteine and the phenylalanine. The entry carries no DNA sequence. From each donor, an approximately 2.5 ml peripheral blood sample was collected into PAXgene tubes and stored at -80 degrees C. Without T cell sorting, total RNA was isolated from whole blood using the PAXgene blood miRNA kit on an automated QIAcube. Deep TCRalpha and TCRbeta repertoire profiling with unique molecular barcoding was performed on peripheral blood of monozygotic twin pairs concordant or discordant for inflammatory bowel disease. Smoking habits were recorded for all twin pairs, with individuals classified as current, former or never smokers. Libraries were prepared through 5' RACE. Each TCR library was prepared from about 3.5 ug of total RNA. cDNA was synthesized with SMARTScribe reverse transcriptase in eight separate reactions per sample. Unique molecular identifiers containing a 6-nucleotide sample barcode were introduced through template switching during cDNA synthesis. Two nested PCRs of about 15 and 9 cycles amplified the TCRalpha and TCRbeta cDNA, and bead purification followed each PCR. Before amplification, cDNA was treated with uracil DNA-glycosylase and purified using the QIAquick PCR purification kit. The second PCR was the step at which Illumina TruSeq-compatible adapters and sample-specific barcodes were added. TapeStation and Qubit were used to check library quality and concentration, and 4 to 6 ng of each library went into the pool. Sequencing of the pooled libraries was done on an Illumina HiSeq2500 single-index Rapid Run using custom sequencing primers and 2 x 100 bp reads. In the paper's pipeline: MiGEC version 1.2.6 was used for UMI-based consensus assembly to correct PCR and sequencing errors. MiXCR version 2.1.1 was used to carry out V(D)J alignment, clonotype assembly and CDR3 extraction. To normalise gene usage, clonotype sharing and MAIT/NKT TCR abundance, the analysis used the top 1000, 10 000 and 20 000 clonotypes per sample. Diversity was computed as the inverse Simpson index with the vegan R package after downsampling to 27 000 UMIs. Paired Mann-Whitney U tests were applied to discordant twin pairs, with Benjamini-Hochberg correction for multiple testing. Once TCRdb had reprocessed the reads, it stored one entry per CDR3 protein sequence and supplied no DNA. It is TCRdb's table, rather than the study itself, that gives the V and J calls and clone size. The table kept for this sample lists about 380,000 distinct CDR3 sequences. About 2.5% of the sample is in the top ten clones.

On this clonotype: There is no known antigen for this receptor.

The receptor was derived from a human donor with ulcerative colitis or Crohn's disease, or a healthy co-twin of an affected twin (not recorded which). The specimen was blood. The chain employs TRBV7-6 and TRBJ2-1; TCRdb outputs TRBD1, but without DNA this stays unchecked. Here the CDR3 is given as CASSPGTGINEQFF.